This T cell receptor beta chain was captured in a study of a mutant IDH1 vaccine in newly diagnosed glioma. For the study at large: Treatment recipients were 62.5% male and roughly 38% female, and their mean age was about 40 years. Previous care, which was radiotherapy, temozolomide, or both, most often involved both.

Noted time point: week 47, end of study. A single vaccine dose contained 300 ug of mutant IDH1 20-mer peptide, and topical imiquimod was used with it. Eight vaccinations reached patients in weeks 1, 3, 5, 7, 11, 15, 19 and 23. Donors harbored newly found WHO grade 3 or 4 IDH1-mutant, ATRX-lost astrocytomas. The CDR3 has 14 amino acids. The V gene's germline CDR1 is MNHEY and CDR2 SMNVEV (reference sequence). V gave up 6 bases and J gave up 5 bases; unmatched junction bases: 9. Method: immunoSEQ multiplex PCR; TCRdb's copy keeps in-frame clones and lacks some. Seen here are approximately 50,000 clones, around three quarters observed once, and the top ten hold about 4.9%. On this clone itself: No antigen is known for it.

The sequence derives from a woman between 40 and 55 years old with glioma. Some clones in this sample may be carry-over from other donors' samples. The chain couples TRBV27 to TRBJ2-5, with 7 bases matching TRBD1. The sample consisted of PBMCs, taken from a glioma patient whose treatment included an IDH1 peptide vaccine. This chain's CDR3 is CASSRGQVRETQYF. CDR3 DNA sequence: TGTGCCAGCAGCCGAGGACAGGTTCGGGAGACCCAGTACTTC.